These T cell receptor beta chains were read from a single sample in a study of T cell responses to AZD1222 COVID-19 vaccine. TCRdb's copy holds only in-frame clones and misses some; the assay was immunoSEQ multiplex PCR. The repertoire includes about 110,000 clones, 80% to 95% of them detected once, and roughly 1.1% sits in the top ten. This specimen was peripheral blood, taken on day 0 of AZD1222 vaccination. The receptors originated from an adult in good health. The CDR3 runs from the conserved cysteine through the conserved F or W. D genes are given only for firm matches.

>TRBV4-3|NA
CASSQDLPGAQETQYF
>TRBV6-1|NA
CASSEPRVLPLHF
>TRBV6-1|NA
CASSEDTDSTDTQYF
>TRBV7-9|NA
CASSTSGYEQYF
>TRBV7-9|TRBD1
CASSLDKQGGKLFF
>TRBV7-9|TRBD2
CASSWRGNNEQFF
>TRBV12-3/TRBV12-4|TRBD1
CASSAQGVGELFF
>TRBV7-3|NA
CASSLLKGFTNTGELFF
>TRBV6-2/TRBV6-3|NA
CASSYLDLTDTQYF
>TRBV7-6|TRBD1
CASSRTGGLEQYF
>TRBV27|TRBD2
CASSLGSGWLAGVHNEQFF
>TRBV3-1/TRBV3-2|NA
CASSQGRTPWDEQFF
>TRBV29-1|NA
CSGAENYGYTF
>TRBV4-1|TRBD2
CASSQGGGGGARELFF
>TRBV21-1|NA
CASSLRDRIAEKLFF
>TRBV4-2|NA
CASSQGPNTEAFF
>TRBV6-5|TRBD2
CASSDGRGGGEQYF
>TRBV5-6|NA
CASSRAGRNSGNTIYF
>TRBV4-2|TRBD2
CASSMGLAIDEQYF
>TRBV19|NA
CASSWAGGTYF
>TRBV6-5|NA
CASSYSERYNSPLHF
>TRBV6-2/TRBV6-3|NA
CASSYGGAAIPLLHF
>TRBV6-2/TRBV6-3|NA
CASSDTPPFYGYTF
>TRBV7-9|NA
CASSEAVGNTIYF
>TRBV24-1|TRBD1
CATSDYGQGASGRRTEAFF
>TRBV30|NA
CAWTPSVTGNTIYF
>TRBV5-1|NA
CASTPVAGGYGYTF
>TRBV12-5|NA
CASGLWGNEQFF
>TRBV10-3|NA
CAISYQGRGTDTQYF
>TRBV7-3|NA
CASSPARSHEQFF
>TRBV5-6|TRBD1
CASSLRDRNQPQHF
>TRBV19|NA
CASSIVVGNTIYF
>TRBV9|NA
CASSASLGPGEQFF
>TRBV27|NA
CASRVEGEDSPLHF
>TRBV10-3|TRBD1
CAILRDRGADTQYF
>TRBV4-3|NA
CASSHLVANNEQFF
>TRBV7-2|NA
CASSLLGQNTGELFF
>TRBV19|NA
CASLSSSAKNIQYF
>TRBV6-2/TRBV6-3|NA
CASSYSGVNTEAFF
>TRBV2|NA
CASRQETGGRKKLFF
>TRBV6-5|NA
CASNQQGPYNSPLHF
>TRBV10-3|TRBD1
CAASDRDYGYTF
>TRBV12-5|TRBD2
CASGSGGTGTYNEQFF
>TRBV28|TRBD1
CASSESSAGGNYGYTF
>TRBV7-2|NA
CASSTALGSGNTIYF
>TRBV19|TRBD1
CASSIRQGTYEQYF